The clone carrying this T cell receptor (beta chain) has only a few counts. Its specificity is not known. CDR1 and CDR2 (germline): LGHNA, YNFKEQ. The CDR3 is made up of 14 amino acids. The germline V and J ends were trimmed by 1 base and 4 bases, with 10 bases remaining between them. For TCR beta, libraries came from quantitative 5'-RACE with molecular barcodes. Via MiXCR, TCRdb re-called the 5' RACE reads, giving one row per CDR3 protein. This table holds about 340,000 distinct CDR3 sequences, roughly 14% found once. The data stem from a study of CD8 T cells in ankylosing spondylitis. Study outcomes and limitations: Significantly higher representation of disease-linked clones was reported for matched ankylosing spondylitis synovial fluid.

The sequence came from a male donor with ankylosing spondylitis or in good health (not recorded which). The rearrangement links TRBV4-2 to TRBJ1-1; D is uncertain. Sequencing input: blood, either unsorted or a sorted T cell fraction (not recorded which). CDR3 sequence reads: CASSQGSSGTEAFF. The CDR3 region has the DNA TGTGCCAGCAGCCAAGGAAGCTCGGGCACTGAAGCTTTCTTT.